This T cell receptor (beta chain) emerged from a study of shared clonotypes between healthy human individuals. Study findings and constraints: In having few donors, the study represented limited genetic and exposure-history diversity. The four-donor shared clonotypes exceeded non-shared clonotypes in generation probability, with non-shared ones scoring lower.

Sequencing was performed with immunoSEQ multiplex PCR; in TCRdb, only in-frame clones are kept and a portion is missing. The profile shows about 2 million clones, approximately 94% of them singletons. Positive CCR7 selection of CD45RO-negative cells yielded the naive CD8 cells, and terminally differentiated effector memory CD45RA+ cells were excluded. To note about this clone: What it recognizes is unknown. Other DNA sequences in the same sample also yield this CDR3.

The germline CDR1 and CDR2 sequences are MGHRA and YSYEKL. Trimming left V 0 bases short and J 1 base short, with 5 bases between. CDR3 length: 14 residues. J is TRBJ2-3 and V is TRBV4-1; D is undetermined. Source material: naive CD8+ T cells sorted from blood. This receptor was taken from a man between 18 and 35 years old in good health. The CDR3 reads CASSQDPGTDTQYF. The CDR3, as DNA: TGCGCCAGCAGCCAAGATCCTGGCACAGATACGCAGTATTTT.